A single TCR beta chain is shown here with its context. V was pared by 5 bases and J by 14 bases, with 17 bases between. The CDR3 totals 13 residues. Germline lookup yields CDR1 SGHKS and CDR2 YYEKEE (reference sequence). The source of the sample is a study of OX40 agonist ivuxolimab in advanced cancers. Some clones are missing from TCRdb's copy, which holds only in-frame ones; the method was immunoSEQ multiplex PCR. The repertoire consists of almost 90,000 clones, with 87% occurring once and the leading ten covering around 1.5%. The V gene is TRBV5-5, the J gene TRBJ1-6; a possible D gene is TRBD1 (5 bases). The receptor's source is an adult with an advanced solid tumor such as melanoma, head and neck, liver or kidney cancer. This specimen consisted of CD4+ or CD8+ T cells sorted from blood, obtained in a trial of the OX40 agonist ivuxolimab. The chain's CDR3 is CASSLDMGETLHF. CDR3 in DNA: TGTGCCAGCAGTCTCGACATGGGGGAGACCCTCCACTTT.